This is a list of T cell receptor beta chains from one sample in a study of T cells in Graves' hyperthyroidism and ophthalmopathy. TCRdb ran MiXCR on the multiplex PCR reads and lists one entry per CDR3 protein. This repertoire shows around 600,000 distinct CDR3 sequences, about 14% found once; its top ten account for under 15%. The specimen sequenced was blood. These receptor sequences come from a woman aged 50 to 65 with Graves' ophthalmopathy. Both conserved end residues are part of each CDR3. Fields, in order: J gene, D gene, clone size, V gene, CDR3 protein, CDR3 DNA. The D gene is left open where the match is weak. Not all rows give a size; the values are once, few, many and, for expanded clones, a class.

J gene: TRBJ1-1; D gene: NA; clone size: NA; V gene: TRBV5-1; CDR3 protein: CASSLLGGSGTEAFF; CDR3 DNA: TGCGCCAGCAGCTTGTTGGGGGGCTCGGGCACTGAAGCTTTCTTT
J gene: TRBJ2-7; D gene: NA; clone size: many; V gene: TRBV3-1; CDR3 protein: CASSQLGAHEQYF; CDR3 DNA: TGTGCCAGCAGCCAATTGGGGGCCCACGAGCAGTACTTC
J gene: TRBJ2-3; D gene: NA; clone size: NA; V gene: TRBV20-1; CDR3 protein: CSATVGVGTTDTQYF; CDR3 DNA: TGCAGTGCGACCGTGGGGGTCGGAACAACAGATACGCAGTATTTT
J gene: TRBJ2-2; D gene: NA; clone size: NA; V gene: TRBV28; CDR3 protein: CASSLPENTGELFF; CDR3 DNA: TGTGCCAGCAGTTTACCAGAGAACACCGGGGAGCTGTTTTTC
J gene: TRBJ2-7; D gene: TRBD2; clone size: many; V gene: TRBV20-1; CDR3 protein: CSARDGTSGGQEQYF; CDR3 DNA: TGCAGTGCTAGAGATGGGACTAGCGGGGGACAAGAGCAGTACTTC
J gene: TRBJ2-7; D gene: NA; clone size: few; V gene: TRBV6-1; CDR3 protein: CASRDPLRSSYEQYF; CDR3 DNA: TGTGCCAGCAGGGACCCTCTGAGGAGCTCCTACGAGCAGTACTTC
J gene: TRBJ1-6; D gene: NA; clone size: many; V gene: TRBV30; CDR3 protein: CAWKFGRALHF; CDR3 DNA: TGTGCCTGGAAGTTTGGGAGGGCCCTCCACTTT
J gene: TRBJ2-7; D gene: NA; clone size: many; V gene: TRBV20-1; CDR3 protein: CSAFTGTKYYEQYF; CDR3 DNA: TGCAGTGCCTTCACAGGAACCAAATACTACGAGCAGTACTTC
J gene: TRBJ1-1; D gene: NA; clone size: few; V gene: TRBV28; CDR3 protein: CASSLWLWSQRKNTEAFF; CDR3 DNA: TGTGCCAGCAGTTTATGGTTGTGGAGCCAGAGAAAGAACACTGAAGCTTTCTTT
J gene: TRBJ2-5; D gene: NA; clone size: many; V gene: TRBV7-2; CDR3 protein: CASSYAHTRTQYF; CDR3 DNA: TGTGCCAGCAGCTACGCCCATACTAGGACCCAGTACTTC
J gene: TRBJ1-6; D gene: NA; clone size: NA; V gene: TRBV12-3/TRBV12-4; CDR3 protein: CASSLGTALGSPLHF; CDR3 DNA: TGTGCCAGCAGTTTAGGGACAGCCTTGGGGTCACCCCTCCACTTT
J gene: TRBJ2-5; D gene: NA; clone size: NA; V gene: TRBV7-6; CDR3 protein: CASSESTQETQYF; CDR3 DNA: TGTGCCAGCAGCGAAAGTACCCAAGAGACCCAGTACTTC
J gene: TRBJ2-1; D gene: TRBD2; clone size: NA; V gene: TRBV29-1; CDR3 protein: CSDGRRSSGNSYNEQFF; CDR3 DNA: TGCAGCGATGGAAGGAGGTCTAGCGGAAACTCCTACAATGAGCAGTTCTTC
J gene: TRBJ1-3; D gene: NA; clone size: many; V gene: TRBV9; CDR3 protein: CASSVAPGGSGNTIYF; CDR3 DNA: TGTGCCAGCAGCGTGGCCCCTGGAGGCTCTGGAAACACCATATATTTT
J gene: TRBJ1-1; D gene: NA; clone size: few; V gene: TRBV24-1; CDR3 protein: CATRFGDEAFF; CDR3 DNA: TGTGCCACCAGATTCGGGGATGAAGCTTTCTTT
J gene: TRBJ2-5; D gene: TRBD1; clone size: NA; V gene: TRBV29-1; CDR3 protein: CSVGQGTEETQYF; CDR3 DNA: TGCAGCGTTGGACAGGGGACTGAGGAGACCCAGTACTTC
J gene: TRBJ1-6; D gene: TRBD1; clone size: NA; V gene: TRBV28; CDR3 protein: CASSSSRTPGQYNSPLHF; CDR3 DNA: TGTGCCAGCAGTTCAAGTCGGACCCCGGGACAGTATAATTCACCCCTCCACTTT
J gene: TRBJ2-2; D gene: NA; clone size: many; V gene: TRBV10-3; CDR3 protein: CAISEPSAGSTGELFF; CDR3 DNA: TGTGCCATCAGTGAGCCTTCGGCAGGCTCAACCGGGGAGCTGTTTTTT
J gene: TRBJ2-1; D gene: NA; clone size: many; V gene: TRBV9; CDR3 protein: CASSVKSELIGNEQFF; CDR3 DNA: TGTGCCAGCAGCGTAAAGAGTGAGCTTATTGGCAATGAGCAGTTCTTC
J gene: TRBJ2-2; D gene: TRBD2; clone size: many; V gene: TRBV7-8; CDR3 protein: CASSLSGMNTGELFF; CDR3 DNA: TGTGCCAGCAGCCTTAGCGGGATGAACACCGGGGAGCTGTTTTTT
J gene: TRBJ2-1; D gene: NA; clone size: many; V gene: TRBV4-3; CDR3 protein: CASSQDLIGNEQFF; CDR3 DNA: TGCGCCAGCAGCCAAGATCTTATTGGCAATGAGCAGTTCTTC
J gene: TRBJ2-2; D gene: NA; clone size: few; V gene: TRBV3-1; CDR3 protein: CASSRVDANTGELFF; CDR3 DNA: TGTGCCAGCAGCCGCGTAGACGCGAACACCGGGGAGCTGTTTTTT
J gene: TRBJ2-7; D gene: TRBD2; clone size: NA; V gene: TRBV20-1; CDR3 protein: CSARDPGGIYEQYF; CDR3 DNA: TGCAGTGCTAGAGATCCGGGGGGGATCTACGAGCAGTACTTC